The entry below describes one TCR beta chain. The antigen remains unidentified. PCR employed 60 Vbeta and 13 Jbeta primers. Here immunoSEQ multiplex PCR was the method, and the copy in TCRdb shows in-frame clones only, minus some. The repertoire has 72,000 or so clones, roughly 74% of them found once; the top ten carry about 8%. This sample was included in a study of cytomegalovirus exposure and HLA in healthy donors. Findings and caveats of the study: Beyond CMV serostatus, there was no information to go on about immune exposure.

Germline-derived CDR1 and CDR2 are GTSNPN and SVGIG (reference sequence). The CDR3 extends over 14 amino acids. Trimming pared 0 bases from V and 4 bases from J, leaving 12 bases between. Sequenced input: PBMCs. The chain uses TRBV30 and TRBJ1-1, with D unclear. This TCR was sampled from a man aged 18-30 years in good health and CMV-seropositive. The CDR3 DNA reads TGTGCCTGGAGTGTACAAGCCCTAGGCACTGAAGCTTTCTTT. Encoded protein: CAWSVQALGTEAFF.